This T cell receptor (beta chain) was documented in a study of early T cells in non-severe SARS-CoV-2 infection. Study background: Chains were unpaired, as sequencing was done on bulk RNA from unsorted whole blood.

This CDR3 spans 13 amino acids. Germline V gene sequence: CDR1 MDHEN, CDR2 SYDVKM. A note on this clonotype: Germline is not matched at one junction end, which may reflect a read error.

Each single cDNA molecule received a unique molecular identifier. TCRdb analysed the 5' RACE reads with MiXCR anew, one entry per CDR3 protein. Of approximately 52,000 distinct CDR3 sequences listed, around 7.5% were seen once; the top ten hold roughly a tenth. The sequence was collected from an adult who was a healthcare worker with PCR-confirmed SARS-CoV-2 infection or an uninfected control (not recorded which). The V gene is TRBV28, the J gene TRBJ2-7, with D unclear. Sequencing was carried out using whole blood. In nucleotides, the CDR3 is TGTGCCAGCAGTCTCCCGGGTTCCTGCGAGCAGTACTTC. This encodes CASSLPGSCEQYF.